The sequence of this TCR beta chain was determined in a study of shared clonotypes between healthy human individuals. Findings and caveats of the study: Larger richness was generally estimated for naive than memory subsets. The study found roughly 5% of naive CD4 clonotypes shared across a handful of donors.

Remarks on this clone: Its antigen remains unknown.

CD45RO-negative CD8 cells positively selected for CCR7 made up the naive population, which excluded terminally differentiated effector memory CD45RA+ cells. V shed 3 bases and J 6 bases; nucleotides not matched to a gene: 1. The germline V gene has CDR1 MNHEY and CDR2 SMNVEV (reference sequence). The CDR3 is 15 residues long. Assay used: immunoSEQ multiplex PCR; TCRdb lists only in-frame clones, some missing. The sample has millions of clones, over 85% seen once. Material: naive CD8+ T cells sorted from blood. The sequence was obtained from a man aged 18 to 29 in good health. The chain recombines TRBV27 with TRBJ2-1, with 14 bases identical to TRBD2. The CDR3 DNA is TGTGCCAGCAGTTTGACTAGCGGGAGGGCCAATGAGCAGTTCTTC. Residues: CASSLTSGRANEQFF.